This TCR beta chain was recorded in a study of blood T cell repertoires in COVID-19. Clones were read by immunoSEQ multiplex PCR, and TCRdb kept only the in-frame ones, dropping some. Altogether under 40,000 clones are present, less than 85% being singletons, with the ten largest covering around 15%. The specimen sequenced was peripheral blood. This TCR came from a woman between 70 and 85 years old with acute or convalescent COVID-19.

CDR3: CASSYWGQGAGSPLHF. Here the CDR3 DNA reads TGTGCCAGCAGTTACTGGGGCCAGGGGGCAGGATCACCCCTCCACTTT. The chain combines TRBV6-5 with TRBJ1-6, with 8 bases that match TRBD1. V lost 1 base and J lost 10; bases outside the gene matches: 9. The CDR3 spans 16 residues. Germline loops: CDR1 MNHEY, CDR2 SVGAGI.